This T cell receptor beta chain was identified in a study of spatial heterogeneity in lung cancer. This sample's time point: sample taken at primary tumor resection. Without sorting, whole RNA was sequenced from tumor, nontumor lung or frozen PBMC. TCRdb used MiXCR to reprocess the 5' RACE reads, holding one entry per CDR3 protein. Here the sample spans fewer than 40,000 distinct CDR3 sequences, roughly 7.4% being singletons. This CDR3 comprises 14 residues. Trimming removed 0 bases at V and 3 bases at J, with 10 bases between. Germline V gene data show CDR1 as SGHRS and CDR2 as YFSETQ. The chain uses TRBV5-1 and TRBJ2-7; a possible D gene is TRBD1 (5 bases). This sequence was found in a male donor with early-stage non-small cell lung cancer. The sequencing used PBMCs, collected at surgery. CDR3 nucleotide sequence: TGCGCCAGCAGCTTGGTGCAGGGCAGCTACGAGCAGTACTTC. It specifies CASSLVQGSYEQYF.